The 9 T cell receptor beta chains reported below all come from one sample, sequenced in a study of T-cell memory formation after mild COVID-19. In TCRdb, the 5' RACE reads were re-called with MiXCR into one record per CDR3 protein. The table has approximately 290,000 distinct CDR3 sequences, 8.2% seen once. The sequenced material came from PBMCs or a T cell subset sorted from them (not recorded which). The receptors here all came from a man between 18 and 29 years old who had mild COVID-19 (a few samples of this study predate the infection). Cell type and time point are not known.

This clonotype was seen only a few times. The J gene is TRBJ2-7, the V gene TRBV2; a weak D match, TRBD1 (5 bases). The CDR3 extends over 16 amino acids. From germline, CDR1 is SNHLY and CDR2 FYNNEI. Trimming stripped 3 bases from V and 4 bases from J, with 19 bases between. CDR3 in amino acids: CASSEGLNNFVYEQYV. In DNA, the CDR3 is TGTGCCAGCAGTGAGGGGCTGAATAACTTCGTTTACGAGCAGTACGTC.

CDR3 coding DNA: TGTGCCACCAGTGACCCCCGCGGGGGTCCAGATACGCAGTATTTT. Its protein product is CATSDPRGGPDTQYF. The rearrangement uses TRBV24-1 and TRBJ2-3, with TRBD2 identical over 7 bases. Germline V CDR1 and CDR2: KGHDR, SFDVKD. The CDR3 is 15 amino acids. The J segment lost 4 bases and the V segment lost 4 bases, leaving 7 bases of the junction unmatched.

This clonotype appeared a few times. The chain couples TRBV5-6 to TRBJ1-2; unclear D gene. CDR3 length: 14 amino acids. Germline-derived CDR1 and CDR2 are SGHDT and YYEEEE. V was cut by 1 base and J by 4 bases, with 11 bases left in between. Written as DNA, the CDR3 is TGTGCCAGCAGCTTGAGGCAGGAGGGCTATGGCTACACCTTC. Amino acids: CASSLRQEGYGYTF.

The chain carries TRBV21-1 and TRBJ1-5. TRBV21-1 is described as a pseudogene. This CDR3 has 15 amino acids. The CDR3 DNA reads TGTGCCAGCAGCACAAAGAGGGGACGGCCGCAGCCCCAGCATTTT. It translates to CASSTKRGRPQPQHF.

Ten or more counts support this clonotype. The chain employs TRBV12-3 or TRBV12-4 and TRBJ1-1; D is unresolved. Between the trimmed V and J ends, which lost 3 bases and 1 base, there was a span of 15 bases. The CDR3 loop spans 16 amino acids. The CDR3 region has the DNA TGTGCCAGCAGTTTGGATTTAGGAACGGCGAACACTGAAGCTTTCTTT. Translation: CASSLDLGTANTEAFF.

This clonotype was counted between two and nine times. The chain employs TRBV15 and TRBJ2-7; perhaps TRBD1 as D (6 bases). Deletions cut 5 bases from V and 2 bases from J, with 13 bases between. The CDR3 contains 14 residues. The germline CDR1 and CDR2 sequences are LNHNV and YYDKDF (reference sequence). The CDR3 sequence: CATSPDSGAYEQYV. Here the CDR3 DNA reads TGTGCCACCAGCCCGGACAGTGGCGCCTACGAGCAGTACGTC.

This clonotype was seen a handful of times. V and J are TRBV24-1 and TRBJ2-1; a possible D gene is TRBD1 (6 bases). CDR3 length equals 15 residues. The V end lost 3 bases, the J end lost 7 bases, and 15 bases lay between the germline ends. Germline V CDR1 and CDR2: KGHDR, SFDVKD. The CDR3 DNA reads as TGTGCCACCAGTGATGATACGAGACAGGAAAATGAGCAGTTCTTC. It specifies CATSDDTRQENEQFF.

This clonotype was seen a few times. The gene calls are TRBV29-1 and TRBJ2-5, with TRBD1 as a possible D gene (5 bases). CDR3 length: 14 residues. Germline CDR1 and CDR2: SQVTM and ANQGSEA. The ends were cut back, 6 bases at V and 4 bases at J, with 18 bases in the middle. For the CDR3, the DNA is TGCAGCGTCTCACAGACAGTCTCCCCAGAGACCCAGTACTTC. Its protein product is CSVSQTVSPETQYF.

This clonotype came up a few times. This chain connects TRBV5-1 to TRBJ2-5, with D unresolved. Germline V gives CDR1 SGHRS, CDR2 YFSETQ. The CDR3 covers 13 residues. Trimming removed 0 bases from V and 5 bases from J, with 8 bases in between. The CDR3 here is CASSLGAMETQYF. CDR3 DNA sequence: TGCGCCAGCAGCTTGGGCGCAATGGAGACCCAGTACTTC.